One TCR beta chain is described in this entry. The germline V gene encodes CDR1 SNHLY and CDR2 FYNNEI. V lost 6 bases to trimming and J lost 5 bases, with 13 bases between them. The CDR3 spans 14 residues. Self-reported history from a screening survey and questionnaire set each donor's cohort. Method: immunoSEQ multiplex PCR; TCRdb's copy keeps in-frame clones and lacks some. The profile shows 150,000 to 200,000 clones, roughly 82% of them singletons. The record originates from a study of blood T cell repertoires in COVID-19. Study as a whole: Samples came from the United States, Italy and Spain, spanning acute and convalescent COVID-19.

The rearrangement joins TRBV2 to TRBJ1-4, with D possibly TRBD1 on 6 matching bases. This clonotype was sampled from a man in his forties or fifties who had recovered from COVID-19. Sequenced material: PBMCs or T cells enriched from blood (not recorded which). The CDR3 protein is CASREGQANEKLFF. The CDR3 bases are TGTGCCAGCAGAGAGGGACAAGCGAATGAAAAACTGTTTTTT.